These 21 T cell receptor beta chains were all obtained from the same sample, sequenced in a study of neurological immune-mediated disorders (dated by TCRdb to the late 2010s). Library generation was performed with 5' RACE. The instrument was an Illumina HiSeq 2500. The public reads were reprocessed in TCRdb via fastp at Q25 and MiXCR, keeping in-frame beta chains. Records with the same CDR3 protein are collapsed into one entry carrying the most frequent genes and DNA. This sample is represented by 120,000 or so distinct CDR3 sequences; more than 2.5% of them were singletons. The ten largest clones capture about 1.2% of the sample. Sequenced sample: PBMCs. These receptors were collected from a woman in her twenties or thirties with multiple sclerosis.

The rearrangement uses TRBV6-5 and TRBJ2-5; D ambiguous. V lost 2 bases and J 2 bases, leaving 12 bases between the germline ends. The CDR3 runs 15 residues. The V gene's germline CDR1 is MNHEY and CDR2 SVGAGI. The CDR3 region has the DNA TGTGCCAGCAGTTACGTCGACAATTTTCAAGAGACCCAGTACTTC. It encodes CASSYVDNFQETQYF.

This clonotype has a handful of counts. DNA of the CDR3: TGCGCCAGCAGCCCGGCGGGGGTGAAAGAGACCCAGTACTTC. As protein: CASSPAGVKETQYF. The chain couples TRBV5-1 to TRBJ2-5; 7 nucleotides line up with TRBD2. CDR3 size: 14 residues. Trimming removed 4 bases from V and 3 bases from J; junction bases left unmatched: 6. Germline CDR1 SGHRS, CDR2 YFSETQ.

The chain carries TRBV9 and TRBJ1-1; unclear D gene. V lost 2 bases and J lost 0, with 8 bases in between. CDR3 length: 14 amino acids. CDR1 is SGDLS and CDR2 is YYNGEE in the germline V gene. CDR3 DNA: TGTGCCAGCAGCGTTGGCAGCTTGAACACTGAAGCTTTCTTT. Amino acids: CASSVGSLNTEAFF.

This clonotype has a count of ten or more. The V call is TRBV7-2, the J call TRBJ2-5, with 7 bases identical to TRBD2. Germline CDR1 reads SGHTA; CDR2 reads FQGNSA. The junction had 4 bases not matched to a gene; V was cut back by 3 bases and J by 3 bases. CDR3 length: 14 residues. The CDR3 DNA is TGTGCCAGCAGCTTTAAAGCGGGGAAAGAGACCCAGTACTTC. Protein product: CASSFKAGKETQYF.

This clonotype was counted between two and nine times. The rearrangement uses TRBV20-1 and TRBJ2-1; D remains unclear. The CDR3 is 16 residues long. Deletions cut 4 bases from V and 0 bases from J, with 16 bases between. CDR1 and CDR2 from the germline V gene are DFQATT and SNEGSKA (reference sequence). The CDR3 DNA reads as TGCAGTGCTATTCTGGGCCTAACGAGCTCCTACAATGAGCAGTTCTTC. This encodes CSAILGLTSSYNEQFF.

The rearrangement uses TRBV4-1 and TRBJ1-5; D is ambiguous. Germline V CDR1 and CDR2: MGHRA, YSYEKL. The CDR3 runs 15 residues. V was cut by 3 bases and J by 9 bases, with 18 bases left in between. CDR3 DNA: TGCGCCAGCAGCCACTCTGACGGGTGGGAGAGGCCCCAGCATTTT. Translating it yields CASSHSDGWERPQHF.

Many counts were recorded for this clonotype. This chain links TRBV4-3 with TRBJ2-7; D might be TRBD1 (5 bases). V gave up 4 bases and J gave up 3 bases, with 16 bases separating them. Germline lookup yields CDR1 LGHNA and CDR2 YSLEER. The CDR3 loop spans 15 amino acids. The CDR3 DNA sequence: TGCGCCAGCAGCCCTACTTACAGGTCTGGCTACGAGCAGTACTTC. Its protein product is CASSPTYRSGYEQYF.

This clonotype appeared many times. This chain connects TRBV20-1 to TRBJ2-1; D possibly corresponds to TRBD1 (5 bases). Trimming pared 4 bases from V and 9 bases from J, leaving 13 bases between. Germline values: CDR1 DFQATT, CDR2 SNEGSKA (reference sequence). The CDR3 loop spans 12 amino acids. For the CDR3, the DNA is TGCAGTGCTAACCCAGGGTTGGTTGAGCAGTTCTTC. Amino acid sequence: CSANPGLVEQFF.

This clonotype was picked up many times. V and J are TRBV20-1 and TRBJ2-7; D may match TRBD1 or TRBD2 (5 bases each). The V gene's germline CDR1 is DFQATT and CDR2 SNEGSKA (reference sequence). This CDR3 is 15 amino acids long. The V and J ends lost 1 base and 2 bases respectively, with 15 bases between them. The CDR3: CSARADVGVAYEQYF. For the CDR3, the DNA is TGCAGTGCTAGAGCCGACGTGGGGGTCGCCTACGAGCAGTACTTC.

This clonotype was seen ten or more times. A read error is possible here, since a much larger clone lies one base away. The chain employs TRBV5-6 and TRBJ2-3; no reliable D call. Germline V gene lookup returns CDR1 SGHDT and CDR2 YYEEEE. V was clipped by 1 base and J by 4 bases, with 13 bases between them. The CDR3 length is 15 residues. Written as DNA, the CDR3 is TGTGCCAGCAGCTTGCCCGGAAAGGGCTCAGATACGCAGTATTTT. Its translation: CASSLPGKGSDTQYF.

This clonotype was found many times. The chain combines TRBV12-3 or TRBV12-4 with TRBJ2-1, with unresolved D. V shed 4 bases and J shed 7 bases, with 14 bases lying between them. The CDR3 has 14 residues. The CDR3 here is CASSWGTLRNEQFF. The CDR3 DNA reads TGTGCCAGCAGTTGGGGAACCCTTCGAAATGAGCAGTTCTTC.

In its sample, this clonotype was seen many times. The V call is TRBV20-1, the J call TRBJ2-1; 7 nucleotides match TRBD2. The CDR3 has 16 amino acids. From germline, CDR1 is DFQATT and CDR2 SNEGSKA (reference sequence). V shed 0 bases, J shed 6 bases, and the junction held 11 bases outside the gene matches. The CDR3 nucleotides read TGCAGTGCTAGAGATCGGGCCCCGGGGACTATCAATGAGCAGTTCTTC. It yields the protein CSARDRAPGTINEQFF.

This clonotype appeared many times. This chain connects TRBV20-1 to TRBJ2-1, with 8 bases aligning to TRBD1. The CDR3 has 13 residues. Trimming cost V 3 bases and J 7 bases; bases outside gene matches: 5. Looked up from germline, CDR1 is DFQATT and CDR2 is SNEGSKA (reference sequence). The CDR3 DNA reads TGCAGTGCTAGCACAGGGGGAAGGAATGAGCAGTTCTTC. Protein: CSASTGGRNEQFF.

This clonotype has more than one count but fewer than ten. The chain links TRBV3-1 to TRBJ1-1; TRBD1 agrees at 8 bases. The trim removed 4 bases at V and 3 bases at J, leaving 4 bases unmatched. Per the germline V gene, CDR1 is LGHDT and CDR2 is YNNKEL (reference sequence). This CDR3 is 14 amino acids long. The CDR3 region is CASSRTGPHTEAFF. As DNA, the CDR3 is TGTGCCAGCAGCCGGACAGGGCCCCACACTGAAGCTTTCTTT.

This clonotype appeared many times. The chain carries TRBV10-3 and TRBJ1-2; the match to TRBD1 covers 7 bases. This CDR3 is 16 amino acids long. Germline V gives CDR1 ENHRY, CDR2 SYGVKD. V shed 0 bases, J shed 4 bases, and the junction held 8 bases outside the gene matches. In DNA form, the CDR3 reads TGTGCCATCAGTGAGTCATATAGGGGGCGCAGCTATGGCTACACCTTC. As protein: CAISESYRGRSYGYTF.

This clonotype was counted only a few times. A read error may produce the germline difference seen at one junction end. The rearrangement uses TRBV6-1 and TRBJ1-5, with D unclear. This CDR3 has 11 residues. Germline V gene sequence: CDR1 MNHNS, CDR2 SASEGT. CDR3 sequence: CASRGSKTQNF. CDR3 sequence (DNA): TGTGCCAGCAGGGGCAGTAAGACCCAGAATTTT.

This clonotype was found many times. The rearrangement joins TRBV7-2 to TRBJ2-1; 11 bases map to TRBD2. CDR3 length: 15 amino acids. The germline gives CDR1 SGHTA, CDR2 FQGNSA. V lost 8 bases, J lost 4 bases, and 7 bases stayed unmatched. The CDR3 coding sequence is TGTGCCAGCGCTGGGACTAGCGGACATTACAATGAGCAGTTCTTC. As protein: CASAGTSGHYNEQFF. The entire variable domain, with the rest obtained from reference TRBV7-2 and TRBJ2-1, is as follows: GAGVSQSPSNKVTEKGKDVELRCDPISGHTALYWYRQSLGQGLEFLIYFQGNSAPDKSGLPSDRFSAERTGGSVSTLTIQRTQQEDSAVYLCASAGTSGHYNEQFFGPGTRLTVL.

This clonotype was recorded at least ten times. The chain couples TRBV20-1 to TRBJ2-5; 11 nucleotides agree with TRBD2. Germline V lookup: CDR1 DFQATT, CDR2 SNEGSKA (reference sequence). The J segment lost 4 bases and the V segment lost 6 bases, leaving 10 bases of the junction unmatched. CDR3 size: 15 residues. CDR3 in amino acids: CSATRPSGGSETQYF. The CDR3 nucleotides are TGCAGTGCGACCCGTCCTAGCGGGGGGTCAGAGACCCAGTACTTC.

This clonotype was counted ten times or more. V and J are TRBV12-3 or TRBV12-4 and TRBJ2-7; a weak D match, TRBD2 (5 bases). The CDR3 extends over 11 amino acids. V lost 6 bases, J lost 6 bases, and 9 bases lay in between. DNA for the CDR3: TGTGCCAGCAGGGGAGAGGGCGAGCAGTACTTC. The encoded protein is CASRGEGEQYF.

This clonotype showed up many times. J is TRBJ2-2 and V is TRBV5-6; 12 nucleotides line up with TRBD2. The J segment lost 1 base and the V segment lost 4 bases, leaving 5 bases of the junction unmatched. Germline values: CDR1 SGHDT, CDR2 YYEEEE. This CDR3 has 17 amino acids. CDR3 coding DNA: TGTGCCAGCAGCCCCAGGACTAGCGGGGTGAACACCGGGGAGCTGTTTTTT. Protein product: CASSPRTSGVNTGELFF. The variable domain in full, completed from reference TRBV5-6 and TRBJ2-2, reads DAGVTQSPTHLIKTRGQQVTLRCSPKSGHDTVSWYQQALGQGPQFIFQYYEEEERQRGNFPDRFSGHQFPNYSSELNVNALLLGDSALYLCASSPRTSGVNTGELFFGEGSRLTVL.

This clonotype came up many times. The CDR3 nucleotides read TGCAGCGTTGGGGAAGAAAAACTGTTTTTT. Amino acids: CSVGEEKLFF. The V and J genes are TRBV29-1 and TRBJ1-4; no clear D. From germline, CDR1 is SQVTM and CDR2 ANQGSEA. This CDR3 is 10 amino acids long. The V end lost 4 bases, the J end lost 8 bases, and 5 bases lay between the germline ends.